This TCR beta chain is from a study of tumor and adjacent non-tumor tissue in lung cancer. Study-level information: Patients were aged about 31 to 76, nine to eleven men and roughly 5 women, stage I to III. Study-wide findings and caveats: Tumor tissue had significantly higher TCR diversity than normal lung. In normal lung, the top 100 clones were significantly more dominant than in tumor. Patients with more diverse tumor TCRs had worse survival.

Losses at the gene ends were 1 base for V and 4 bases for J; bases not matched to a gene: 2. CDR1 is DFQATT and CDR2 is SNEGSKA in the germline V gene (reference sequence). The CDR3 sequence is 13 residues long. Regarding this clonotype: Its specificity is unknown.

Three rounds of nested PCR, following a modified ARM-PCR protocol, produced the TCRbeta library. TCRdb re-analysed the multiplex PCR reads in MiXCR, keeping a single row per CDR3 protein. The top ten hold roughly 13% of the sample, which has approximately 120,000 distinct CDR3 sequences, 66% seen once. The template was RNA from unsorted bulk tissue. V is TRBV20-1 and J is TRBJ1-2; 8 nucleotides agree with TRBD1. Sequences were obtained from lung tumor tissue. The TCR was taken from a man between 25 and 39 years old with non-small cell lung cancer. CDR3 DNA sequence: TGCAGTGCTAGAGGGGACAGGTTCTATGGCTACACCTTC. Translation gives CSARGDRFYGYTF.